This TCR beta chain was profiled in a study of cytomegalovirus exposure and HLA in healthy donors. The CDR3 is 15 residues long. Trimming stripped 1 base from V and 1 base from J, with 10 bases between. Germline V gives CDR1 LNHDA, CDR2 SQIVND (reference sequence). With 60 Vbeta and 13 Jbeta primers, the PCR was carried out. Profiled with immunoSEQ multiplex PCR; TCRdb holds only in-frame clones, not every one. The table lists under 150,000 clones, about 75% of them singletons, with under 4.5% in the top ten. Input material: PBMCs. V is TRBV19 and J is TRBJ2-5, with a weak D call TRBD2 (6 bases). The clonotype was recovered from a man younger than 35 in good health and CMV-seronegative. CDR3 DNA: TGTGCCAGTAGTATAGGCGGGGTAGTCCAAGAGACCCAGTACTTC. This codes for CASSIGGVVQETQYF.